The entry below describes one TCR beta chain. This receptor's antigen is unknown. Base qualities were left out, and no much larger clone turns up one base away. Counted from cysteine to phenylalanine, this CDR3 has 14 amino acids. Only the CDR3 part of the read is kept: 42 bases, read in frame from the first base. For this chain, trimming is 4 bases at the V end and 0 bases at the J end, and the number of junction bases without a gene match is 3. Based on the germline V gene, the CDR1 and CDR2 sequences are SQVTM and ANQGSEA. The data were obtained in a study of CD8 T cells in Susac syndrome (dated by TCRdb to the late 2010s). Looking at the study overall: The study used repertoire sequencing to test whether antigen drove CD8+ T cell activation and differentiation in Susac syndrome. Clonality of the CD8+ T cell repertoire was compared between about a dozen healthy donors, some 14 Susac syndrome patients and roughly 15 multiple sclerosis patients. Results and caveats for the whole study, not just this receptor: The TCR sequencing and HLA analysis was acknowledged to have included a relatively small number of individuals.

Peripheral blood CD8+ and CD4+ T cells from healthy donors, Susac syndrome patients and multiple sclerosis patients were profiled by high-throughput TCR beta sequencing. The multiple sclerosis controls were treatment-naive patients who had stable or active relapsing-remitting disease and met the revised McDonald criteria. Bulk CD8+ and CD4+ T cells were purified magnetically by negative isolation, whereas CD8+ TEMRA cells were enriched by FACS. Blood was drawn into EDTA tubes, processed within 24 hours, and PBMCs were isolated by density gradient centrifugation. PBMCs intended for TCR sequencing were frozen in liquid nitrogen and were later thawed in a 37 degrees C water bath. The sorted or isolated CD4+, CD8+ and CD8+ TEMRA cells reached a purity of at least 90%. RNA was extracted using the RNeasy kit, and roughly 0.5 to 1 microgram was reverse transcribed with random hexamers. The immunoSEQ multiplex PCR assay, covering 54 Vbeta and 13 Jbeta segments, was used to amplify TCR beta CDR3 regions. PCR amplification bias was corrected by using a synthetic template baseline for primer optimization and computational correction. For the original study's pipeline: Reads were annotated to V, D and J genes per IMGT and analyzed with immunoSEQ Analyzer, keeping only productive sequences. Clonality was computed as one minus Shannon entropy normalized by log2 of the number of productive unique sequences. Public and private clones were assessed among the 100 most prevalent clones of each patient and control. Clones were defined as Susac-specific if absent from the healthy and MS cohorts, from more than 900 published viral clones and from other ImmuneACCESS disease sequences. TCRdb handled the public reads itself, with Q25 trimming in fastp and clone calling in MiXCR, and kept productive beta chains. Identical CDR3 proteins give one entry, which carries the most common genes and DNA. These V and J calls are TCRdb output, not the study's own analysis. The table for this sample lists 330,000 or so distinct CDR3 sequences; 75% to 85% of them were counted only once. The ten largest clonotypes hold around 0.2% of the sample.

The chain was built from TRBV29-1 and TRBJ2-1; 7 central nucleotides agree with TRBD1. The TCR was taken from a human donor with multiple sclerosis. Sample: CD8+ T cells from PBMCs. The CDR3 has the sequence CSVVDRASYNEQFF. The DNA reads as follows: TGCAGCGTTGTCGACAGGGCCTCCTACAATGAGCAGTTCTTC.